This T cell receptor beta chain is drawn from a study of early T cells in non-severe SARS-CoV-2 infection. Across the study: Chains stayed unpaired after sequencing of bulk RNA from unsorted whole blood.

This clonotype was detected ten times or more. What it recognizes is unknown. CDR1 is SGHTA, CDR2 FQGNSA, per germline. This CDR3 is 17 amino acids long. V was trimmed by 1 base and J by 2 bases, leaving 15 bases between them. Unique molecular identifiers were added to individual cDNA molecules. TCRdb reprocessed the 5' RACE reads with MiXCR, giving one entry per CDR3 protein. The data show 52,000 or so distinct CDR3 sequences, under 8% seen once. The study, taken as a whole, reports: The study's VDJdb matching favored anti-spike CD8 responses and missed private and CD4 specificities.

This rearrangement joins TRBV7-2 to TRBJ2-1; D possibly corresponds to TRBD1 (6 bases). The source of this sequence is an adult who was a healthcare worker with PCR-confirmed SARS-CoV-2 infection or an uninfected control (not recorded which). The sample in question was whole blood, obtained at baseline. The CDR3 sequence: CASSLVFLGGTYNEQFF. In DNA form, the CDR3 reads TGTGCCAGCAGCTTAGTATTTTTAGGGGGAACCTACAATGAGCAGTTCTTC.